The entry below gives a single T cell receptor (beta chain) sequence along with its context. The source of the sample is a study of T cell changes during pregnancy in multiple sclerosis. Clones were sequenced by immunoSEQ multiplex PCR, and TCRdb holds only the in-frame ones, with some missing. The sample holds about 61,000 clones, roughly 90% seen once. This specimen consisted of peripheral blood, obtained in the first trimester of pregnancy. The origin of this receptor is a female donor in good health, enrolled as a control in a pregnancy study.

The CDR3 nucleotides read TGTGCCAGCACCACTCTACACCGGGGGGCGACTCGTGGCTACACCTTC. Translation gives CASTTLHRGATRGYTF. The rearrangement joins TRBV28 to TRBJ1-2; D possibly corresponds to TRBD1 (6 bases). Per germline, CDR1 MDHEN and CDR2 SYDVKM. The length of the CDR3 is 16 residues. V gave up 7 bases and J gave up 7 bases, with 25 bases separating them.